The TCR beta chain under discussion was sequenced for a study of T cell responses to AZD1222 COVID-19 vaccine. Findings and caveats of the study: Nearly half of spike-specific TCRs reportedly target unmutated variant regions. Sampling captured repertoires only after the peak T cell response. Recipients of two AZD1222 doses showed rising Spike-specific TCR breadth and depth. White British donors predominated, females outnumbered males, and clonal diversity was possibly underestimated.

Trimming removed 4 bases at V and 0 bases at J, with 13 bases between. CDR1 is MDHEN and CDR2 is SYDVKM in the germline V gene. CDR3 size: 15 residues. Some clones are missing from TCRdb's copy, which holds only in-frame ones; the method was immunoSEQ multiplex PCR. The repertoire includes approximately 220,000 clones, under 95% of them detected once, and around 1% sits in the top ten. For this clone: Its antigen is not known.

The specimen comprised peripheral blood, sampled on day 0 of MenACWY control vaccination. The rearrangement joins TRBV28 to TRBJ2-7, with D unclear. The sequence came from an adult in good health. CDR3 loop: CASSSIHSASYEQYF. CDR3 DNA: TGTGCCAGCAGTTCGATCCATAGTGCCTCCTACGAGCAGTACTTC.